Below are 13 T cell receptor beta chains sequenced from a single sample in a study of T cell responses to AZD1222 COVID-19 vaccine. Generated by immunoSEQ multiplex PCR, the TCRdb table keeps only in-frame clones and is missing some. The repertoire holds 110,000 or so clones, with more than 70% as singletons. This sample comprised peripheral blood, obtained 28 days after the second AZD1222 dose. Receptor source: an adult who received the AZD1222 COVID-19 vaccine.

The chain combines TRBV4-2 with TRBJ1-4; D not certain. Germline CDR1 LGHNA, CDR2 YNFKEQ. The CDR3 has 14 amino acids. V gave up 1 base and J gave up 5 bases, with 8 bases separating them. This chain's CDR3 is CASSQVALNEKLFF. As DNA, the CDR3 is TGTGCCAGCAGCCAAGTGGCCCTAAATGAAAAACTGTTTTTT.

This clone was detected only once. The CDR3 here is CASSYRVRETQYF. DNA for the CDR3: TGTGCCAGCAGTTACCGGGTCCGAGAGACCCAGTACTTC. The rearrangement joins TRBV6-2 or TRBV6-3 to TRBJ2-5; D remains ambiguous. V lost 2 bases to trimming and J lost 4 bases, with 8 bases between them. There are 13 residues in the CDR3. CDR1 MNHEY and CDR2 SVGEGT come from the germline V gene.

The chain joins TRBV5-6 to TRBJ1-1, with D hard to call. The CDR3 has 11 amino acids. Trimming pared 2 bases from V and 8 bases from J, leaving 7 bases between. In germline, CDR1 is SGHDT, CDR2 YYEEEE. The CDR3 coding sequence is TGTGCCAGCAGCTTCTCGGGGGAAGCTTTCTTT. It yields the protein CASSFSGEAFF. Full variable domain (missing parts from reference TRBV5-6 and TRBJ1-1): DAGVTQSPTHLIKTRGQQVTLRCSPKSGHDTVSWYQQALGQGPQFIFQYYEEEERQRGNFPDRFSGHQFPNYSSELNVNALLLGDSALYLCASSFSGEAFFGQGTRLTVV.

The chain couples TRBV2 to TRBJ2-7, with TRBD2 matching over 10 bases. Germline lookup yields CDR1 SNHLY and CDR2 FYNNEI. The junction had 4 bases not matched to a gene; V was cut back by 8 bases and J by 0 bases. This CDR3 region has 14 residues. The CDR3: CASHPSGSSYEQYF. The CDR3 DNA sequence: TGTGCCAGCCACCCTAGCGGGAGCTCCTACGAGCAGTACTTC.

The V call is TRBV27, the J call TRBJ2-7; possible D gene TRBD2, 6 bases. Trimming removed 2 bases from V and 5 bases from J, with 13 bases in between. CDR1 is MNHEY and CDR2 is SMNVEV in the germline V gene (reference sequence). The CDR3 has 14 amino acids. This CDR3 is CASSLGGISNEQYF. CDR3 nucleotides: TGTGCCAGCAGTTTAGGAGGGATTTCCAACGAGCAGTACTTC.

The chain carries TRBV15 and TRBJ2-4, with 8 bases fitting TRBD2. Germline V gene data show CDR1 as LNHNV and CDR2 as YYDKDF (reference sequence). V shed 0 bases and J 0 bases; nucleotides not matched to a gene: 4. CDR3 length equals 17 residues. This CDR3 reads CATSREDSGIAKNIQYF. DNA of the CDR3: TGTGCCACCAGCAGAGAGGATAGCGGGATAGCCAAAAACATTCAGTACTTC.

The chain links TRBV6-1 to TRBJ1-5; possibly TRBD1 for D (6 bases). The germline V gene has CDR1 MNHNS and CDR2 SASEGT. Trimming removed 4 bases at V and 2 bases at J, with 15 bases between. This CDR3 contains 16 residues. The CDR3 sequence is CASSGGRGGGNQPQHF. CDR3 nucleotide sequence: TGTGCCAGCAGTGGGGGCAGGGGAGGGGGCAATCAGCCCCAGCATTTT.

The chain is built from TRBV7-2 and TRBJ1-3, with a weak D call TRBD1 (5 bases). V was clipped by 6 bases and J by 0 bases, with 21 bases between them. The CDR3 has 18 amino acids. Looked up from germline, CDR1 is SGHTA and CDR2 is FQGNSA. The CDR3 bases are TGTGCCAGCAGTTCTACCTACCGGGGCGGTAGCTCTGGAAACACCATATATTTT. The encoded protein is CASSSTYRGGSSGNTIYF.

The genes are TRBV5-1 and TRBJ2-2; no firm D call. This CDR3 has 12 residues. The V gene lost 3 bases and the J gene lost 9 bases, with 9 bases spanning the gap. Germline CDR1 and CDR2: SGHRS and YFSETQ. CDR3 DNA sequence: TGCGCCAGCAGCTCCTCGGGCCGGGAGCTGTTTTTT. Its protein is CASSSSGRELFF.

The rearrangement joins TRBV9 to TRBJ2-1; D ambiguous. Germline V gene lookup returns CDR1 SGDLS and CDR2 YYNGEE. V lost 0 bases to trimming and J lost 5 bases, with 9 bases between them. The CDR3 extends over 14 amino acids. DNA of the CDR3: TGTGCCAGCAGCGTAGACGGGCGGAACAATGAGCAGTTCTTC. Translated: CASSVDGRNNEQFF.

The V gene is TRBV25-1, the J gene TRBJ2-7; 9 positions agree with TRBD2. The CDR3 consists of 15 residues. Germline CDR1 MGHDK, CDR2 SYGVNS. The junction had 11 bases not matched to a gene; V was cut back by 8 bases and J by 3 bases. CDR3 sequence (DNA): TGTGCCAGCTCCCCCGCGGGGGGGCGAGGCTACGAGCAGTACTTC. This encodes CASSPAGGRGYEQYF.

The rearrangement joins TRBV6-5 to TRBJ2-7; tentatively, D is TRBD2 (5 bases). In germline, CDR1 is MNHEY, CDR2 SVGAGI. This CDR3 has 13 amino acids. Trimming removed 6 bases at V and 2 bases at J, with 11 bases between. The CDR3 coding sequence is TGTGCCAGCAGGCGGGCCTACCCCTACGAGCAGTACTTC. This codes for CASRRAYPYEQYF.

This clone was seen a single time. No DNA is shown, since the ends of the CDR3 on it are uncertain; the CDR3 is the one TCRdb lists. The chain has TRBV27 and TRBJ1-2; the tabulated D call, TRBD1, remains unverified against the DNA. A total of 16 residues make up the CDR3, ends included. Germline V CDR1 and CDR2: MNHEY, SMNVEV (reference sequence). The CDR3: CASSSSKDRGRNGYTF.